This passage covers 15 T cell receptor beta chains from one sample sequenced in a study of T cell changes during pregnancy in multiple sclerosis. Libraries were prepared by immunoSEQ multiplex PCR; TCRdb keeps only in-frame clonotypes and omits some of them. The sample has just under 45,000 clones, 90% to 97% seen once. Material: peripheral blood, obtained in the second trimester of pregnancy. Receptors originate from a female donor with multiple sclerosis, enrolled in a pregnancy study.

The J gene is TRBJ1-5, the V gene TRBV4-3; no clear D gene. There are 16 residues in the CDR3. The V gene's germline CDR1 is LGHNA and CDR2 YSLEER. Trimming pared 3 bases from V and 4 bases from J, leaving 16 bases between. CDR3 nucleotide sequence: TGCGCCAGCAGCCACTTTACTAGGGTGGGTAATCAGCCCCAGCATTTT. This codes for CASSHFTRVGNQPQHF.

The chain recombines TRBV5-8 with TRBJ1-6; no clear D. The V end was cut by 1 base, the J end by 3 bases, with 8 bases between. The CDR3 spans 15 residues. Germline V lookup: CDR1 SGHTS, CDR2 YDEGEE. The CDR3 here is CASSLPVVYNSPLHF. The CDR3 DNA is TGTGCCAGCAGCTTGCCGGTCGTCTATAATTCACCCCTCCACTTT.

J is TRBJ1-2 and V is TRBV14; a possible D gene is TRBD1 (5 bases). V shed 9 bases and J shed 1 base, with 9 bases lying between them. Germline CDR1 SGHDN, CDR2 FVKESK. This CDR3 is built from 12 residues. The CDR3 bases are TGTGCCAGTACAGGAGATAACTATGGCTACACCTTC. Protein: CASTGDNYGYTF.

V and J are TRBV5-4 and TRBJ2-5; 7 bases are a match to TRBD2. CDR3 size: 13 residues. Trimming took 3 bases from V and 4 from J; bases not matched to a gene: 3. Germline V gene data show CDR1 as SGHNT and CDR2 as YYREEE (reference sequence). CDR3 in amino acids: CASSSTSSETQYF. CDR3 DNA sequence: TGTGCCAGCAGCTCGACTAGCTCAGAGACCCAGTACTTC. Using reference TRBV5-4 and TRBJ2-5 for the parts outside the CDR3, the full variable domain is ETGVTQSPTHLIKTRGQQVTLRCSSQSGHNTVSWYQQALGQGPQFIFQYYREEENGRGNFPPRFSGLQFPNYSSELNVNALELDDSALYLCASSSTSSETQYFGPGTRLLVL.

This clone was counted a single time. This chain uses TRBV11-2 with TRBJ2-1, with 14 bases fitting TRBD2. Germline V gene lookup returns CDR1 SGHAT and CDR2 FQNNGV. The V segment lost 2 bases and the J segment 7 bases; nucleotides outside the gene matches: 13. The CDR3 is 19 amino acids. The CDR3: CASSLFSRGLAGVGNEQFF. The DNA for the CDR3 is TGTGCCAGCAGCTTATTTTCGCGGGGACTAGCGGGAGTTGGGAATGAGCAGTTCTTC.

This chain links TRBV18 with TRBJ1-1, with D maybe TRBD1 (6 bases). From germline, CDR1 is KGHSH and CDR2 LQKENI. Trimming pared 3 bases from V and 1 base from J, leaving 15 bases between. CDR3 length equals 16 residues. This CDR3 is CASSPYFRGGNTEAFF. CDR3 DNA sequence: TGTGCCAGCTCACCTTACTTCAGGGGCGGGAACACTGAAGCTTTCTTT.

The chain employs TRBV7-2 and TRBJ1-5; the D is unclear. Germline V CDR1 and CDR2: SGHTA, FQGNSA. V gave up 5 bases and J gave up 9 bases, with 11 bases separating them. The CDR3 has 12 residues. CDR3 nucleotide sequence: TGTGCCAGCAGCCCCTCCACAAGGCCCCAGCATTTT. Translating it yields CASSPSTRPQHF.

V gene TRBV7-2 combines with J gene TRBJ1-1, with D possibly matching TRBD1 (6 bases). The germline V gene encodes CDR1 SGHTA and CDR2 FQGNSA. The CDR3 length is 14 residues. The ends were cut back, 8 bases at V and 1 base at J, with 14 bases in the middle. The CDR3 nucleotides are TGTGCCAGCGGATTGGGACATTCGAACACTGAAGCTTTCTTT. This translates into CASGLGHSNTEAFF.

The chain carries TRBV5-1 and TRBJ2-7; TRBD2 is a possible D gene (6 bases). CDR3 length equals 14 residues. V was pared by 2 bases and J by 6 bases, with 15 bases between. Per the germline V gene, CDR1 is SGHRS and CDR2 is YFSETQ. Here the CDR3 DNA reads TGCGCCAGCAGCTTATCGCTAATGGGGGGCGAGCAGTACTTC. Amino acids: CASSLSLMGGEQYF.

V gene TRBV2 combines with J gene TRBJ2-2, with D possibly TRBD1 on 6 matching bases. CDR1 and CDR2 from the germline V gene are SNHLY and FYNNEI. Trimming cost V 8 bases and J 6 bases, with 13 bases left between them. This CDR3 region has 13 residues. DNA of the CDR3: TGTGCCAGCGCATCAGGGGTTTCCGGGGAGCTGTTTTTT. Its translation: CASASGVSGELFF.

The chain couples TRBV7-6 to TRBJ2-5, with 7 bases that match TRBD2. Germline trimming cut 6 bases from V and 2 bases from J; bases unmatched to any gene: 9. The CDR3 totals 15 residues. Germline-derived CDR1 and CDR2 are SGHVS and FNYEAQ. The CDR3 loop reads CASSSLLATQETQYF. CDR3 DNA: TGTGCCAGCAGTTCCCTACTAGCGACTCAAGAGACCCAGTACTTC. Supplemented by reference TRBV7-6 and TRBJ2-5, the full variable domain reads GAGVSQSPRYKVTKRGQDVALRCDPISGHVSLYWYRQALGQGPEFLTYFNYEAQQDKSGLPNDRFSAERPEGSISTLTIQRTEQRDSAMYRCASSSLLATQETQYFGPGTRLLVL.

This clone was detected only once. The V call is TRBV27, the J call TRBJ1-2, with 10 bases lining up with TRBD1. CDR1 is MNHEY, CDR2 SMNVEV, per germline (reference sequence). After removal of 3 bases from V and 5 bases from J, the junction contained 6 bases not matched to a gene. The CDR3 totals 15 residues. The CDR3 DNA follows: TGTGCCAGCAGTTTGAAGACAGGGGGCGCTTATGGCTACACCTTC. Encoded protein: CASSLKTGGAYGYTF.

The chain combines TRBV10-3 with TRBJ1-3; tentatively, D is TRBD1 (5 bases). This CDR3 comprises 12 residues. Germline assignment: CDR1 ENHRY and CDR2 SYGVKD. Trimming removed 9 bases from V and 3 bases from J, with 9 bases in between. For the CDR3, the DNA is TGTGCCATAGGGGCAGGTGGAAACACCATATATTTT. Translation gives CAIGAGGNTIYF.

The chain has TRBV4-1 and TRBJ2-1, with 16 bases identical to TRBD2. Trimming took 2 bases from V and 2 from J; bases not matched to a gene: 6. Germline-derived CDR1 and CDR2 are MGHRA and YSYEKL. This CDR3 region has 19 residues. The CDR3: CASSQSGTSGRGPYNEQFF. For the CDR3, the DNA is TGCGCCAGCAGCCAATCCGGGACTAGCGGGAGGGGACCCTACAATGAGCAGTTCTTC.

Comments on this clone: Other DNA variants within this sample encode the same CDR3. The V and J genes are TRBV18 and TRBJ2-5; D might be TRBD1 (6 bases). The CDR3 is made up of 13 amino acids. Per the germline V gene, CDR1 is KGHSH and CDR2 is LQKENI. Trimming took off 2 bases at V and 2 bases at J, with 6 bases between the two ends. CDR3 bases: TGTGCCAGCTCACCAGGACAGCAAGAGACCCAGTACTTC. The encoded protein is CASSPGQQETQYF.